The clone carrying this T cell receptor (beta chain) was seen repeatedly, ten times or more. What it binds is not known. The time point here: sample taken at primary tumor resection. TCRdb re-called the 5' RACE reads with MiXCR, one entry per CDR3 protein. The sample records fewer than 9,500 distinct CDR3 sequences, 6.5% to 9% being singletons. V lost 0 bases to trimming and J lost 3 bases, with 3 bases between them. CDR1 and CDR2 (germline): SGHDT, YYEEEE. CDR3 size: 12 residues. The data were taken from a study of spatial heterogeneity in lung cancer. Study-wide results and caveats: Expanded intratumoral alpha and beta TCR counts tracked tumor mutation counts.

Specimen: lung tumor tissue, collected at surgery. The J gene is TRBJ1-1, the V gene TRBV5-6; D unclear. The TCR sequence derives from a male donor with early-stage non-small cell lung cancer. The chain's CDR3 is CASSLDDTEAFF. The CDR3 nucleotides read TGTGCCAGCAGCTTGGACGACACTGAAGCTTTCTTT.